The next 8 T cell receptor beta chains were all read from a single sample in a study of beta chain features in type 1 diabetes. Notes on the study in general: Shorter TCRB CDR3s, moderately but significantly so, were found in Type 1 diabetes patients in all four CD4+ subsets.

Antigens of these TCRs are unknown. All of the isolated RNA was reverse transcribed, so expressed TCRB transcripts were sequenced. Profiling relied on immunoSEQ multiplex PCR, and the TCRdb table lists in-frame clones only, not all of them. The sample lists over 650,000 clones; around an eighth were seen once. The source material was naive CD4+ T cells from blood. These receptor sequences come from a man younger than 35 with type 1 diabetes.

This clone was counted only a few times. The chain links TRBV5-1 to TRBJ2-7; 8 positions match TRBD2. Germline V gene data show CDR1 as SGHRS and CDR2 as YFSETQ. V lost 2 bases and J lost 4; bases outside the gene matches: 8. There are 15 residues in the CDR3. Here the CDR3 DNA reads TGCGCCAGCAGCTTTACTAGGACTAGCCTTTACGAGCAGTACTTC. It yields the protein CASSFTRTSLYEQYF.

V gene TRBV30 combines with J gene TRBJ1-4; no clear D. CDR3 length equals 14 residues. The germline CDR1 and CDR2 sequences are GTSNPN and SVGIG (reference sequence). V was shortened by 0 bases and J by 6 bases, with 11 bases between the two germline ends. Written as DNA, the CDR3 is TGTGCCTGGAGTGTGTGGCGATCGGATGAAAAACTGTTTTTT. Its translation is CAWSVWRSDEKLFF.

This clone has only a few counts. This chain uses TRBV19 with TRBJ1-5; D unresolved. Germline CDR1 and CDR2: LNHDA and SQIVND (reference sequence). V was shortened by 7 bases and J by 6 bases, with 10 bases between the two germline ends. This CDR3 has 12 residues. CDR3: CASTFDGQPQHF. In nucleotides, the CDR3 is TGTGCCAGTACCTTCGACGGTCAGCCCCAGCATTTT. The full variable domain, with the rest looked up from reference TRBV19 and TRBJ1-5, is DGGITQSPKYLFRKEGQNVTLSCEQNLNHDAMYWYRQDPGQGLRLIYYSQIVNDFQKGDIAEGYSVSREKKESFPLTVTSAQKNPTAFYLCASTFDGQPQHFGDGTRLSIL.

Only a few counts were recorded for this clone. In nucleotides, the CDR3 is TGTGCCAGCAGCCCACCCAGTGAGACCCAGTACTTC. Protein: CASSPPSETQYF. The chain is built from TRBV7-2 and TRBJ2-5; D gene unclear. Germline CDR1 is SGHTA and CDR2 is FQGNSA. This CDR3 is 12 amino acids long. Trimming took 5 bases from V and 5 from J, leaving 9 bases between them.

Written as DNA, the CDR3 is TGCACCAGCAGCGTTGGAGGACCTTTCACCGGGGAGCTGTTTTTT. It yields the protein CTSSVGGPFTGELFF. The V call is TRBV1, the J call TRBJ2-2; whether TRBD2, the table's D call, matches the DNA was not checked. TRBV1 is a pseudogene locus. CDR3 length: 15 residues.

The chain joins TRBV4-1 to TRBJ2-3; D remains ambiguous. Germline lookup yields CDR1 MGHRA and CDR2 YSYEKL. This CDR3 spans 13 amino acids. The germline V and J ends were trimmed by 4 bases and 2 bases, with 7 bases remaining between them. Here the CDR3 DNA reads TGCGCCAGCAGCCGGGAAATCACAGATACGCAGTATTTT. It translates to CASSREITDTQYF.

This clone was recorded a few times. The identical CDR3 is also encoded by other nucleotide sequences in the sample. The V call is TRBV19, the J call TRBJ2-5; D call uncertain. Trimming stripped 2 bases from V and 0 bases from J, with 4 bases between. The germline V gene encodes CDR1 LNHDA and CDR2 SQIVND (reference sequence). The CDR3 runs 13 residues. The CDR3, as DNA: TGTGCCAGTAGTATACGGAACCAAGAGACCCAGTACTTC. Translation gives CASSIRNQETQYF.

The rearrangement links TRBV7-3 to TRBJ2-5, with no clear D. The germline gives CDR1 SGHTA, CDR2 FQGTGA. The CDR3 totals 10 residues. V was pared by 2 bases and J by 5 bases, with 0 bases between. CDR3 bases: TGTGCCAGCAGCTTAGAGACCCAGTACTTC. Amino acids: CASSLETQYF.